The 19 T cell receptor beta chains below all came from one sample that was sequenced in a study of T cell changes during pregnancy in multiple sclerosis. Only in-frame clones appear in the TCRdb table, and some are missing; sequencing was by immunoSEQ multiplex PCR. Of 95,000 to 110,000 clones detected, 80% to 95% appear once; the ten largest clones hold roughly 0.82%. The material sequenced was peripheral blood, taken in the third trimester of pregnancy. Receptors were obtained from a female donor in good health, enrolled as a control in a pregnancy study.

V usage is TRBV4-3 and J usage is TRBJ2-3, with 9 bases identical to TRBD2. This CDR3 is built from 16 residues. In germline, CDR1 is LGHNA, CDR2 YSLEER. The ends lost 0 bases at V and 4 bases at J; junction bases unmatched: 5. CDR3: CASSQEPVAGADTQYF. The DNA for the CDR3 is TGCGCCAGCAGCCAAGAACCCGTAGCGGGGGCAGATACGCAGTATTTT.

This rearrangement joins TRBV9 to TRBJ2-2, with 9 positions matching TRBD1. The CDR3 is made up of 16 amino acids. Germline-derived CDR1 and CDR2 are SGDLS and YYNGEE. J gave up 6 bases and V 0 bases, and 6 bases lay outside the gene matches. The chain's CDR3 is CASSVGQGVISGELFF. DNA of the CDR3: TGTGCCAGCAGCGTAGGACAGGGGGTAATTTCCGGGGAGCTGTTTTTT.

This rearrangement joins TRBV5-6 to TRBJ1-2, with TRBD1 matching 8 bases. CDR1 is SGHDT, CDR2 YYEEEE, per germline. The CDR3 sequence is 14 residues long. The J segment lost 6 bases and the V segment lost 3 bases, leaving 7 bases of the junction unmatched. The CDR3 is CASSWMDRVDGYTF. CDR3 coding DNA: TGTGCCAGCAGCTGGATGGACAGGGTCGATGGCTACACCTTC. Supplemented by reference TRBV5-6 and TRBJ1-2, the full variable domain reads DAGVTQSPTHLIKTRGQQVTLRCSPKSGHDTVSWYQQALGQGPQFIFQYYEEEERQRGNFPDRFSGHQFPNYSSELNVNALLLGDSALYLCASSWMDRVDGYTFGSGTRLTVV.

V gene TRBV5-4 combines with J gene TRBJ2-1, with 9 bases lining up with TRBD2. CDR1 SGHNT and CDR2 YYREEE come from the germline V gene (reference sequence). V lost 2 bases to trimming and J lost 3 bases; unmatched junction nucleotides: 3. This CDR3 contains 15 residues. CDR3 in amino acids: CASSFGGGGYNEQFF. The CDR3 region has the DNA TGTGCCAGCAGCTTTGGCGGGGGGGGCTACAATGAGCAGTTCTTC.

The genes are TRBV4-3 and TRBJ1-2; TRBD1 aligns across 8 bases. The ends lost 1 base at V and 7 bases at J; junction bases unmatched: 8. Germline values: CDR1 LGHNA, CDR2 YSLEER. The CDR3 extends over 15 amino acids. The CDR3 reads CASSQGPGGAGGYTF. Written as DNA, the CDR3 is TGCGCCAGCAGCCAAGGTCCAGGGGGCGCGGGTGGCTACACCTTC.

This clone has a single count. The genes are TRBV30 and TRBJ2-3, with D perhaps TRBD2 (5 bases). V was trimmed by 3 bases and J by 2 bases, leaving 12 bases between them. CDR1 GTSNPN and CDR2 SVGIG come from the germline V gene (reference sequence). The CDR3 extends over 14 amino acids. The CDR3 sequence is CAWSKAVNTDTQYF. The CDR3 DNA reads as TGTGCCTGGAGCAAAGCGGTGAACACAGATACGCAGTATTTT.

The gene calls are TRBV7-2 and TRBJ2-7, with D unresolved. The length of the CDR3 is 14 residues. Trimming pared 4 bases from V and 3 bases from J, leaving 13 bases between. Per germline, CDR1 SGHTA and CDR2 FQGNSA. The CDR3 protein is CASSSFTEFYEQYF. For the CDR3, the DNA is TGTGCCAGCAGCTCCTTCACAGAATTCTACGAGCAGTACTTC.

The chain has TRBV11-1 and TRBJ1-4; TRBD1 is a possible D gene (6 bases). V gave up 4 bases and J gave up 6 bases, with 15 bases separating them. Germline V CDR1 and CDR2: SGHAT, FQDESV (reference sequence). CDR3 length: 15 residues. This CDR3 is CASSSRQDFDEKLFF. DNA for the CDR3: TGTGCCAGCAGCTCCAGACAGGATTTTGATGAAAAACTGTTTTTT.

The chain has TRBV18 and TRBJ2-7, with D maybe TRBD1 (6 bases). The CDR3 is 15 residues long. V was pared by 2 bases and J by 0 bases, with 11 bases between. Germline V gene lookup returns CDR1 KGHSH and CDR2 LQKENI. Written as DNA, the CDR3 is TGTGCCAGCTCACCAGGGGGCTTCTCCTCCTACGAGCAGTACTTC. Amino acids: CASSPGGFSSYEQYF. Using reference TRBV18 and TRBJ2-7 for the parts outside the CDR3, the full variable domain is NAGVMQNPRHLVRRRGQEARLRCSPMKGHSHVYWYRQLPEEGLKFMVYLQKENIIDESGMPKERFSAEFPKEGPSILRIQQVVRGDSAAYFCASSPGGFSSYEQYFGPGTRLTVT.

This clone was seen once. This chain joins TRBV6-5 and TRBJ2-7; D is possibly TRBD1 (6 bases). Germline V gives CDR1 MNHEY, CDR2 SVGAGI. V was clipped by 6 bases and J by 5 bases, with 11 bases between them. The CDR3 totals 12 residues. The DNA for the CDR3 is TGTGCCAGCAGCAGAACAGGGAACGAGCAGTACTTC. Amino acids: CASSRTGNEQYF.

This clone was detected only once. This chain connects TRBV5-1 to TRBJ1-2; no clear D gene. CDR1 is SGHRS and CDR2 is YFSETQ in the germline V gene. V was clipped by 0 bases and J by 2 bases, with 8 bases between them. This CDR3 has 14 amino acids. This chain's CDR3 is CASSLVGENYGYTF. DNA of the CDR3: TGCGCCAGCAGCTTGGTTGGGGAGAACTATGGCTACACCTTC.

The J gene is TRBJ2-7, the V gene TRBV11-3; no clear D gene. Trimming pared 5 bases from V and 0 bases from J, leaving 11 bases between. Germline V CDR1 and CDR2: SGHNT, YENEEA. There are 14 residues in the CDR3. The CDR3 spells CASSPRPLSYEQYF. The CDR3 nucleotides read TGTGCCAGCAGCCCTAGGCCCCTCTCCTACGAGCAGTACTTC.

V is TRBV6-5 and J is TRBJ2-7; D gene unclear. Germline V gene lookup returns CDR1 MNHEY and CDR2 SVGAGI. The CDR3 is 15 amino acids. Trimming took 2 bases from V and 0 from J, leaving 11 bases between them. The CDR3 reads CASSYGVRSSYEQYF. The CDR3 DNA follows: TGTGCCAGCAGTTACGGAGTGCGGAGCTCCTACGAGCAGTACTTC.

V usage is TRBV5-1 and J usage is TRBJ2-5, with 11 bases aligning to TRBD2. Trimming at V came to 0 bases and at J to 0 bases, leaving 4 bases not matched to a gene. The germline CDR1 and CDR2 sequences are SGHRS and YFSETQ. This CDR3 is built from 17 residues. The CDR3 loop reads CASSLGPSGGYQETQYF. CDR3 DNA sequence: TGCGCCAGCAGCTTGGGACCTAGCGGGGGGTACCAAGAGACCCAGTACTTC.

In its sample, this clone was seen once. The chain links TRBV15 to TRBJ1-4; D ambiguous. V lost 6 bases to trimming and J lost 7 bases, with 9 bases between them. CDR3 length: 12 residues. CDR1 and CDR2 from the germline V gene are LNHNV and YYDKDF (reference sequence). CDR3 protein: CATRVRGEKLFF. In nucleotides, the CDR3 is TGTGCCACCAGAGTCCGCGGTGAAAAACTGTTTTTT.

The chain recombines TRBV9 with TRBJ1-1, with D unresolved. V lost 2 bases and J lost 1, with 12 bases in between. This CDR3 region has 15 residues. The V gene's germline CDR1 is SGDLS and CDR2 YYNGEE. The CDR3 DNA follows: TGTGCCAGCAGCGTGTCCCCGGGTGGGAACACTGAAGCTTTCTTT. As protein: CASSVSPGGNTEAFF. The entire variable domain, with the rest obtained from reference TRBV9 and TRBJ1-1, is as follows: DSGVTQTPKHLITATGQRVTLRCSPRSGDLSVYWYQQSLDQGLQFLIQYYNGEERAKGNILERFSAQQFPDLHSELNLSSLELGDSALYFCASSVSPGGNTEAFFGQGTRLTVV.

The chain combines TRBV27 with TRBJ1-6; D is possibly TRBD1 (5 bases). Trimming stripped 2 bases from V and 5 bases from J, with 7 bases between. Germline V CDR1 and CDR2: MNHEY, SMNVEV (reference sequence). This CDR3 has 14 residues. CDR3 nucleotides: TGTGCCAGCAGTTTAGCGGGGGATAATTCACCCCTCCACTTT. Protein product: CASSLAGDNSPLHF.

V usage is TRBV19 and J usage is TRBJ2-4, with 7 bases lining up with TRBD1. Germline CDR1 reads LNHDA; CDR2 reads SQIVND (reference sequence). The CDR3 runs 13 residues. Unmatched junction bases numbered 2, after V lost 3 bases and J lost 6 bases. This chain's CDR3 is CASSIPGGNIQYF. CDR3 in DNA: TGTGCCAGTAGTATCCCAGGGGGAAACATTCAGTACTTC. Full variable domain (rest looked up from reference TRBV19 and TRBJ2-4): DGGITQSPKYLFRKEGQNVTLSCEQNLNHDAMYWYRQDPGQGLRLIYYSQIVNDFQKGDIAEGYSVSREKKESFPLTVTSAQKNPTAFYLCASSIPGGNIQYFGAGTRLSVL.

V is TRBV15 and J is TRBJ1-5, with 7 bases aligning to TRBD1. Germline trimming cut 5 bases from V and 1 base from J; bases unmatched to any gene: 8. CDR1 is LNHNV, CDR2 YYDKDF, per germline (reference sequence). There are 16 residues in the CDR3. The CDR3, as DNA: TGTGCCACCAGCTCTCGAGGGGGCCTAAGCAATCAGCCCCAGCATTTT. This sequence encodes CATSSRGGLSNQPQHF.